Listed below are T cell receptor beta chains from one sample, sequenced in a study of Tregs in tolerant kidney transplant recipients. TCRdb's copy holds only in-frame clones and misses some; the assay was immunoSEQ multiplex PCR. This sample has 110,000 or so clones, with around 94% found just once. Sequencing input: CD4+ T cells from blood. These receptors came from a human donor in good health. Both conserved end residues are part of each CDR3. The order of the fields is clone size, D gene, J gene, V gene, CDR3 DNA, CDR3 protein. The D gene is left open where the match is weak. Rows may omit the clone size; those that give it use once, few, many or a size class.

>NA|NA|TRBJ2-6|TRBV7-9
TGTGCCAGCAGCCAAAGGGGCTCTGGGGCCAACGTCCTGACTTTC
CASSQRGSGANVLTF
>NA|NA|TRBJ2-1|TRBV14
TGTGCCAGCAGCCAACAATATGGGGGGTTACATTTCTACAATGAGCAGTTCTTC
CASSQQYGGLHFYNEQFF
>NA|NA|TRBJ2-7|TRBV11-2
TGTGCCAGCAGCTTAGTGGGGAATGGTCCCTACGAGCAGTACTTC
CASSLVGNGPYEQYF
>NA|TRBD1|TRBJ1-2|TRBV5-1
TGCGCCAGCAGCCCCAGGGAGGGGGCGTTGGGCTACACCTTC
CASSPREGALGYTF
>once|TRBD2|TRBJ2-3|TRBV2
TGTGCCAGCAGTGTTGTCCTAGCGGGAGCGCAGTATTTT
CASSVVLAGAQYF
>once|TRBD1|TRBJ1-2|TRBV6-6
TGTGCCAGCAGTTACTGGAAACAGGGGGACTATGGCTACACCTTC
CASSYWKQGDYGYTF
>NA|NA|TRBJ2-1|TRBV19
TGTGCCAGTAGTCGGAGTTACACCTACAATGAGCAGTTCTTC
CASSRSYTYNEQFF
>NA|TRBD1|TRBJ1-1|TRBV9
TGTGCCAGCAGCGCGGGACAGGGTTGGGACACTGAAGCTTTCTTT
CASSAGQGWDTEAFF
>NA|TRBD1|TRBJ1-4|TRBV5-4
TGTGCCAGCAGCTTGGCAGGGACAGGGAATGAAAAACTGTTTTTT
CASSLAGTGNEKLFF
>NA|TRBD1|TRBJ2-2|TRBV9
TGTGCCAGCGGGGGACAGGGAGGGAAAACCGGGGAGCTGTTTTTT
CASGGQGGKTGELFF
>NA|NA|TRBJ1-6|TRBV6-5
TGTGCCAGCAGTTACTCCGGGTTGAGATCACCCCTCCACTTT
CASSYSGLRSPLHF
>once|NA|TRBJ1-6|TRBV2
TGTGCCAGCACCGAGGTCCAGGGTAGAATCACCTATAATTCACCCCTCCACTTT
CASTEVQGRITYNSPLHF
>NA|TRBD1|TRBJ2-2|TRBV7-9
TGTGCCAGCAGCACCCGGGACAGGGGGCCAGCTGGGGAGCTGTTTTTT
CASSTRDRGPAGELFF
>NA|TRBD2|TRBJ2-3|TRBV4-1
TGCGCCAGCAGCCAAGCGCCTAGCGGTTCCACAGATACGCAGTATTTT
CASSQAPSGSTDTQYF
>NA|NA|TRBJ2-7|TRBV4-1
TGCGCCAGCAGCCAGGCCTCCGGGGGACCAGGCTTGTACGAGCAGTACTTC
CASSQASGGPGLYEQYF
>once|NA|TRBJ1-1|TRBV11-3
TGTGCCAGCAGCTTGGGGTCTGAAGCTTTCTTT
CASSLGSEAFF
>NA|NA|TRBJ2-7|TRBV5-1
TGCGCCAGCTCCTACCTGGGCCAGAGCTACGAGCAGTACTTC
CASSYLGQSYEQYF
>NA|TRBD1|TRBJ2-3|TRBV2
TGTGCCAGCAGTCTTGGACAGGGGGCTCAGTATTTT
CASSLGQGAQYF
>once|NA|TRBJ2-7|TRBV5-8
TGTGCCAGCAGCCGATTTACAAGGAGGGATTACGAGCAGTACTTC
CASSRFTRRDYEQYF
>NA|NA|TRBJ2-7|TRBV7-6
TGTGCCAGCAGCTTAGTTTCCCAGTCCTACGAGCAGTACTTC
CASSLVSQSYEQYF
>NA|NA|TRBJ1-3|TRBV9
TGTGCCAGCAGCCCCACAGGGAATGGAAACACCATATATTTT
CASSPTGNGNTIYF
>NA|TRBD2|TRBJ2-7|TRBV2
TGTGCCAGCAGTGGGCTCGCGGGGGGCTCCTACGAGCAGTACTTC
CASSGLAGGSYEQYF
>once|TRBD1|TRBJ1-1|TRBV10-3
TGTGCCATCGCGGGGACAGGGACCACTGAAGCTTTCTTT
CAIAGTGTTEAFF
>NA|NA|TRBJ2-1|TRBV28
TGTGCCAGCAGTTTATTGGGCGGGGCGGACTCCTACAATGAGCAGTTCTTC
CASSLLGGADSYNEQFF
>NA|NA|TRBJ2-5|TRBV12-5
TGTGCTAGTGCTCTCTCCCGGGGCGGGGCGGGGACGACAGAGACCCAGTACTTC
CASALSRGGAGTTETQYF
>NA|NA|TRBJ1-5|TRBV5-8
TGTGCCAGCAGCTTGAGTCCTAATAGCAATCAGCCCCAGCATTTT
CASSLSPNSNQPQHF
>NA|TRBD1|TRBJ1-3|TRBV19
TGTGCCACACAGGGGTTGTTTGGAAACACCATATATTTT
CATQGLFGNTIYF
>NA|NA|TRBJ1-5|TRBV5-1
TGCGCCAGCAGCTTGGTACCCTCACCCGCCCTTCCCCAGCATTTT
CASSLVPSPALPQHF
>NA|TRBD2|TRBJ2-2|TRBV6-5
TGTGCCAGCAGTTCGACTAGCGGGAACACCGGGGAGCTGTTTTTT
CASSSTSGNTGELFF
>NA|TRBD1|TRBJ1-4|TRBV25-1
TGTGCCAGCAGTGACCCGGCCAGGGGGGGGGAAAAACTGTTTTTT
CASSDPARGGEKLFF
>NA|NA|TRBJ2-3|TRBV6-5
TGTGCCAGCAGTTACCGGGCGGGACACACAGATACGCAGTATTTT
CASSYRAGHTDTQYF
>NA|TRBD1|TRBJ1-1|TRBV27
TGTGCCAGCAGGGGGGTCCGGGACAGGGGAGATGAAACTGAAGCTTTCTTT
CASRGVRDRGDETEAFF
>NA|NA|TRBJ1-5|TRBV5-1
TGCGCCAGCAGCGGGGTCCCCAATCAGCCCCAGCATTTT
CASSGVPNQPQHF
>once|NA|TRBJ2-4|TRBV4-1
TGCGCCAGCAGCCAAGCTTTTGGGACCTCCCGGTACTTC
CASSQAFGTSRYF
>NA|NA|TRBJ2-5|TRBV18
TGTGCCAGCTCACCCGGGAGAGGGGAGACCCAGTACTTC
CASSPGRGETQYF
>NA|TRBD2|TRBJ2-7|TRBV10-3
TGTGCCACAAGTCCGGGACTAGCGGGACGTTCCTACGAGCAGTACTTC
CATSPGLAGRSYEQYF
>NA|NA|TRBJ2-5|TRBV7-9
TGTGCCAGCAGCGCCCTAGGAACTGATGGAGAGACCCAGTACTTC
CASSALGTDGETQYF
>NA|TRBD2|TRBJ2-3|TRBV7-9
TGTGCCAGCAGCCTTGGGGCTAGCGGGGGGTGGATCACAGATACGCAGTATTTT
CASSLGASGGWITDTQYF
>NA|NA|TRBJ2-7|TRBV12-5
TGTGCTAGTGGTCGGGCCCCGGGGGCGATCTACGAGCAGTACTTC
CASGRAPGAIYEQYF
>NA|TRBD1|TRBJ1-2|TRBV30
TGTGCCTGGAGTGCCTCCCGGACAGGGTTAGTGGAGGGCTACACCTTC
CAWSASRTGLVEGYTF
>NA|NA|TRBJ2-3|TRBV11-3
TGTGCCAGCAGCCCCCTAGGGAGAGATACGCAGTATTTT
CASSPLGRDTQYF
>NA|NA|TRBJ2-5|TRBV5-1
TGCGCCAGCAGCTTGGGCGTCGCGGGGCAAGAGACCCAGTACTTC
CASSLGVAGQETQYF
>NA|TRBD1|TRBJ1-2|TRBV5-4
TGTGCCAGCAGGGGGACAGGGGGGGACTATGGCTACACCTTC
CASRGTGGDYGYTF
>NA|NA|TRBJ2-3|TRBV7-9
TGTGCCAGCAGATCCAGAGTCACAGATACGCAGTATTTT
CASRSRVTDTQYF
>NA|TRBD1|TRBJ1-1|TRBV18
TGTGCCAGCTCACCGCCTGCAGGGGGCGCTATCGACACTGAAGCTTTCTTT
CASSPPAGGAIDTEAFF
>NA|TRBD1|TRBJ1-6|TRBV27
TGTGCCAGCAGTCCGAGGACAGGGCCCTTGGATTCACCCCTCCACTTT
CASSPRTGPLDSPLHF
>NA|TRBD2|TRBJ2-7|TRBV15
TGTGCCACCAGCAGGGAACTTAGCGGGCTCCTTGGGGAGCAGTACTTC
CATSRELSGLLGEQYF